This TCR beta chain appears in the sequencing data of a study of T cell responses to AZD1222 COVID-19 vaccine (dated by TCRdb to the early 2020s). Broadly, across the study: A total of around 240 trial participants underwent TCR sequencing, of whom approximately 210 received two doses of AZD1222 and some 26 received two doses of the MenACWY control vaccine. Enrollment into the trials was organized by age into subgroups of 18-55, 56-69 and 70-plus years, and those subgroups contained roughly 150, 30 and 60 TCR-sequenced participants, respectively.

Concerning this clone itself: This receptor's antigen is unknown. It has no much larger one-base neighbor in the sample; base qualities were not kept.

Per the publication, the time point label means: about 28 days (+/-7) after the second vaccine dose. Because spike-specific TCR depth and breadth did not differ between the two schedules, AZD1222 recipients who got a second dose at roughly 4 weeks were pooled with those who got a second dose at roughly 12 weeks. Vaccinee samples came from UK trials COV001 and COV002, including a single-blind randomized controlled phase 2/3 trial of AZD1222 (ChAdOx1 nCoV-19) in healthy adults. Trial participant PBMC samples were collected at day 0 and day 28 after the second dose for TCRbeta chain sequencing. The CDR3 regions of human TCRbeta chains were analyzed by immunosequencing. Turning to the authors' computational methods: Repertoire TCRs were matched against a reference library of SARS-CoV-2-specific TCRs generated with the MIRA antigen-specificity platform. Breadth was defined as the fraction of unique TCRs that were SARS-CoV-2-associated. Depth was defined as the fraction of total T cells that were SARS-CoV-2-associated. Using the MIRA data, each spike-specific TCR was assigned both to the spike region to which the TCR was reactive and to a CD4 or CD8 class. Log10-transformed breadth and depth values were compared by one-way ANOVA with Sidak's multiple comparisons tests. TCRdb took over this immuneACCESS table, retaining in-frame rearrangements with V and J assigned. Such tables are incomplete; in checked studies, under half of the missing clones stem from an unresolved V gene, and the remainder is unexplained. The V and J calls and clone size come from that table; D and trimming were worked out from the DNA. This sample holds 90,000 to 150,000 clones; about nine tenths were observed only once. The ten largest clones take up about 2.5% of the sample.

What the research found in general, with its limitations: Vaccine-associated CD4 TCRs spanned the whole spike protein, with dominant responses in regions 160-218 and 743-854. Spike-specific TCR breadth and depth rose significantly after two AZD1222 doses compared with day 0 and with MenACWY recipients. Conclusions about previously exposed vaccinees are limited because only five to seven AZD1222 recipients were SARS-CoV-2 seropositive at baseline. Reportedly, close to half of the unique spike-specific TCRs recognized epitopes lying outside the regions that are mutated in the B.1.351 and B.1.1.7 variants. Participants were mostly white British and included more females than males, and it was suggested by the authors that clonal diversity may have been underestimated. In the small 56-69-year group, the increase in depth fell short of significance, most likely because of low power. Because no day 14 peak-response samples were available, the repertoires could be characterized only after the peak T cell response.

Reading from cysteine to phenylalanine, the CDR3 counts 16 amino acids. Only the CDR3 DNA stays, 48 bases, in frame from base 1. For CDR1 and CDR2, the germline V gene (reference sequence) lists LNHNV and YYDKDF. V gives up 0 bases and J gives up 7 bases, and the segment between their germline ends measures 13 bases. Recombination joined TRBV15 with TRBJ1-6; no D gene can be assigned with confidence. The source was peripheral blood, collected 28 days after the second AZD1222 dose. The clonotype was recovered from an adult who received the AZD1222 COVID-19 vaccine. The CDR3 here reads CATSRDRPQGNSPLHF. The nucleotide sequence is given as TGTGCCACCAGCAGAGATAGGCCACAAGGGAATTCACCCCTCCACTTT.